These 7 T cell receptor beta chains share one sample of origin, sequenced in a study of shared clonotypes between healthy human individuals. Measured with immunoSEQ multiplex PCR; TCRdb has only the in-frame clones, and not every one. The table lists millions of clones, roughly 92% of them singletons, with about 0.13% in the top ten. Specimen: naive CD4+ T cells sorted from blood. Specified subset: CD45RA+ positively selected. The receptors derive from a man aged 18 to 35 in good health.

The chain is built from TRBV7-4 and TRBJ1-1; D perhaps matches TRBD1 (5 bases). The CDR3 contains 13 residues. V shed 8 bases and J shed 1 base, with 11 bases lying between them. In germline, CDR1 is SGHVT, CDR2 SQSDAQ. CDR3 in amino acids: CASGRVWNTEAFF. The CDR3 bases are TGTGCCAGCGGCAGGGTCTGGAACACTGAAGCTTTCTTT.

The genes are TRBV30 and TRBJ2-1; 8 bases map to TRBD1. V lost 4 bases to trimming and J lost 4 bases; unmatched junction nucleotides: 9. The CDR3 is made up of 15 amino acids. From germline, CDR1 is GTSNPN and CDR2 SVGIG (reference sequence). The CDR3 sequence is CAWTPGGQGYNEQFF. The CDR3 DNA sequence: TGTGCCTGGACCCCCGGAGGACAGGGTTACAATGAGCAGTTCTTC.

V is TRBV27 and J is TRBJ1-6; D may be TRBD1 (6 bases). Germline values: CDR1 MNHEY, CDR2 SMNVEV (reference sequence). This CDR3 spans 14 amino acids. V lost 5 bases and J 5 bases, leaving 10 bases between the germline ends. The CDR3 DNA is TGTGCCAGCAGTGCGGGACACAATAATTCACCCCTCCACTTT. Residues: CASSAGHNNSPLHF.

The chain employs TRBV7-2 and TRBJ1-4, with D possibly TRBD1 on 5 matching bases. This CDR3 region has 14 residues. Per the germline V gene, CDR1 is SGHTA and CDR2 is FQGNSA. V lost 5 bases and J 8 bases, leaving 15 bases between the germline ends. In DNA form, the CDR3 reads TGTGCCAGCAGCCGAGGGGCGCCCAGAGAAAAACTGTTTTTT. Protein sequence: CASSRGAPREKLFF.

The V call is TRBV4-1, the J call TRBJ2-1; 9 bases fit TRBD2. CDR1 and CDR2 from the germline V gene are MGHRA and YSYEKL. The length of the CDR3 is 17 residues. V gave up 0 bases and J gave up 3 bases; unmatched junction bases: 6. CDR3 bases: TGCGCCAGCAGCCAAGATTGGTCTAGCGGGAACTACAATGAGCAGTTCTTC. This gives the protein CASSQDWSSGNYNEQFF.

V and J are TRBV11-2 and TRBJ2-1, with D possibly called TRBD1 or TRBD2 (5 bases each). In germline, CDR1 is SGHAT, CDR2 FQNNGV. Trimming removed 8 bases at V and 4 bases at J, with 12 bases between. The length of the CDR3 is 13 residues. The CDR3 DNA reads TGTGCCAGCTCGGGGACGTCATACAATGAGCAGTTCTTC. Translation gives CASSGTSYNEQFF.

The chain employs TRBV6-5 and TRBJ2-7; D is unclear. V was clipped by 6 bases and J by 2 bases, with 17 bases between them. Germline V gene data show CDR1 as MNHEY and CDR2 as SVGAGI. There are 15 residues in the CDR3. CDR3 residues: CASSPDFFTPYEQYF. CDR3 DNA sequence: TGTGCCAGCAGCCCCGACTTTTTTACCCCCTACGAGCAGTACTTC.